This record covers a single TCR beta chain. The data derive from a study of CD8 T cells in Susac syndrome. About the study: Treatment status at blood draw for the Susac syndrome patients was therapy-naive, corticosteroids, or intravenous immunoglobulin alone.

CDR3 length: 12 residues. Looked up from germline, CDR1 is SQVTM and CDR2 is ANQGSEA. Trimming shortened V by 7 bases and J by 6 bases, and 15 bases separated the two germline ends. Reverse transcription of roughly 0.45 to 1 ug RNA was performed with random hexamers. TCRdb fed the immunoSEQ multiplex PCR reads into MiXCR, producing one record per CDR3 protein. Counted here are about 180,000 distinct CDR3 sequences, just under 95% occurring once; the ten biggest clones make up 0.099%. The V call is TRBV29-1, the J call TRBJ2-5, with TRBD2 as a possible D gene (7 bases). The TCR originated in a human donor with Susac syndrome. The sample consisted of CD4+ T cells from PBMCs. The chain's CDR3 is CSALGGGQTQYF. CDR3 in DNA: TGCAGCGCCCTAGGGGGGGGACAGACCCAGTACTTC.